This T cell receptor beta chain was retrieved from a study of regulatory T cells in long-lasting Graves disease. At the level of the study: Positive TSH receptor antibodies alongside over 5 years of antithyroid drugs were what marked Graves' disease as persistent.

The germline V gene encodes CDR1 DFQATT and CDR2 SNEGSKA (reference sequence). The CDR3 covers 13 residues. Trimming left V 0 bases short and J 3 bases short, with 9 bases between. In building TCR beta libraries, iRepertoire HTBI primers were used together with Arm-PCR of CDR3 regions. MiXCR, run by TCRdb on the multiplex PCR reads, gives a single entry per CDR3 protein. The table shows approximately 690,000 distinct CDR3 sequences, with about 32% occurring only once. Time point denoted: persistent/refractory GD, antithyroid drugs over 5 years with positive TRAb. PBMC RNA was the source of the TCR library. Xi'an, China, was home to the endocrinology department that provided patients.

The chain joins TRBV20-1 to TRBJ2-7, with a possible D match to TRBD1 (5 bases). The sample was peripheral blood mononuclear cells (PBMCs), taken when the disease was refractory, from a patient treated with antithyroid drugs. The receptor comes from a female donor with Graves disease. CDR3 loop: CSARDIGDYEQYF. CDR3 DNA sequence: TGCAGTGCTAGAGATATAGGGGACTACGAGCAGTACTTC.